A single sample is the source of the 24 T cell receptor beta chains below, sequenced in a study of blood T cell repertoires in COVID-19. This table comes from immunoSEQ multiplex PCR, and its TCRdb copy is limited to in-frame clones, with some not included. This table holds about 75,000 clones, less than 85% found once. The sample taken for sequencing was peripheral blood. All receptors come from a woman of 80 years or more with active or convalescent COVID-19.

V gene TRBV5-6 combines with J gene TRBJ1-3; TRBD1 matches at 8 bases. In germline, CDR1 is SGHDT, CDR2 YYEEEE. V lost 0 bases to trimming and J lost 4 bases; unmatched junction nucleotides: 3. The CDR3 is 15 residues long. CDR3 coding DNA: TGTGCCAGCAGCTTGGTTGGGACAGGAGGAAACACCATATATTTT. It codes for CASSLVGTGGNTIYF. Using reference TRBV5-6 and TRBJ1-3 for the parts outside the CDR3, the full variable domain is DAGVTQSPTHLIKTRGQQVTLRCSPKSGHDTVSWYQQALGQGPQFIFQYYEEEERQRGNFPDRFSGHQFPNYSSELNVNALLLGDSALYLCASSLVGTGGNTIYFGEGSWLTVV.

The chain carries TRBV18 and TRBJ1-5; 7 bases are a match to TRBD1. V was pared by 5 bases and J by 2 bases, with 6 bases of the junction left unmatched. Per the germline V gene, CDR1 is KGHSH and CDR2 is LQKENI. CDR3 length: 15 residues. The CDR3, as DNA: TGTGCCAGCTCAAATCCAGGGGGTGGCAATCAGCCCCAGCATTTT. Translating it yields CASSNPGGGNQPQHF.

The chain uses TRBV6-2 or TRBV6-3 and TRBJ1-2; the match to TRBD1 covers 8 bases. The CDR3 runs to 16 residues. CDR1 and CDR2 (germline): MNHEY, SVGEGT. V lost 5 bases to trimming and J lost 2 bases; unmatched junction nucleotides: 10. In DNA, the CDR3 is TGTGCCAGCAGTAAGAGGACAGGGATTGCGAACTATGGCTACACCTTC. This gives the protein CASSKRTGIANYGYTF.

The chain couples TRBV24-1 to TRBJ2-1; weak D call: TRBD2 (5 bases). V was trimmed by 3 bases and J by 4 bases, leaving 9 bases between them. CDR1 is KGHDR and CDR2 is SFDVKD in the germline V gene. The CDR3 is made up of 14 amino acids. CDR3 DNA sequence: TGTGCCACCAGTGATGCCGGGAAATACAATGAGCAGTTCTTC. Its translation: CATSDAGKYNEQFF.

The V call is TRBV7-9, the J call TRBJ2-7; TRBD1 agrees at 12 bases. The CDR3 sequence is 16 residues long. CDR1 is SEHNR, CDR2 FQNEAQ, per germline (reference sequence). V dropped 5 bases and J dropped 7; count of bases not matched to a gene: 12. The CDR3: CASSLRPGQGALEQYF. The CDR3 coding sequence is TGTGCCAGCAGCCTTAGGCCGGGACAGGGGGCGTTGGAGCAGTACTTC.

V and J are TRBV7-2 and TRBJ1-5; TRBD1 aligns across 7 bases. V lost 3 bases and J lost 3; bases outside the gene matches: 5. The CDR3 sequence is 15 residues long. The V gene's germline CDR1 is SGHTA and CDR2 FQGNSA. CDR3: CASSLTGLVNQPQHF. CDR3 DNA sequence: TGTGCCAGCAGCTTGACAGGGCTTGTCAATCAGCCCCAGCATTTT.

The V call is TRBV19, the J call TRBJ2-5, with D tentatively TRBD1 (6 bases). The CDR3 runs 15 residues. Deletions cut 3 bases from V and 4 bases from J, with 15 bases between. CDR1 is LNHDA, CDR2 SQIVND, per germline (reference sequence). The CDR3 spells CASSITSGRGETQYF. The CDR3 nucleotides are TGTGCCAGTAGTATTACTTCTGGCAGGGGAGAGACCCAGTACTTC.

This chain joins TRBV30 and TRBJ1-5; D is uncertain. CDR3 length: 12 amino acids. Per germline, CDR1 GTSNPN and CDR2 SVGIG (reference sequence). V dropped 5 bases and J dropped 3 bases, with 8 bases sitting between them. CDR3 region: CAWQISNQPQHF. The CDR3 region has the DNA TGTGCCTGGCAAATTTCCAATCAGCCCCAGCATTTT.

The rearrangement joins TRBV29-1 to TRBJ2-1; D perhaps matches TRBD1 (6 bases). The germline gives CDR1 SQVTM, CDR2 ANQGSEA. CDR3 length: 13 amino acids. The CDR3 nucleotides read TGCAGTGTCCGTTCAGGGGCAGGGGATGAGCAGTTCTTC. It translates to CSVRSGAGDEQFF.

The gene calls are TRBV30 and TRBJ1-5; no firm D call. V dropped 1 base and J dropped 4 bases, with 8 bases sitting between them. CDR3 length: 13 residues. CDR1 GTSNPN and CDR2 SVGIG come from the germline V gene (reference sequence). The CDR3 DNA sequence: TGTGCCTGGAGTGAGTCGGGGAATCAGCCCCAGCATTTT. Translation: CAWSESGNQPQHF.

This rearrangement joins TRBV4-1 to TRBJ1-2, with D possibly being TRBD1 (5 bases). V lost 4 bases, J lost 3 bases, and 18 bases lay in between. The germline V gene has CDR1 MGHRA and CDR2 YSYEKL. CDR3 size: 16 residues. CDR3 sequence (DNA): TGCGCCAGCAGCCTCGCATTTGGGGGGATCGACTATGGCTACACCTTC. Its protein is CASSLAFGGIDYGYTF.

The J gene is TRBJ2-7, the V gene TRBV6-2 or TRBV6-3; D possibly corresponds to TRBD2 (6 bases). CDR1 is MNHEY and CDR2 is SVGEGT in the germline V gene. Trimming removed 6 bases at V and 0 bases at J, with 18 bases between. The CDR3 sequence is 16 residues long. The CDR3 nucleotides are TGTGCCAGCAGCCTTGACCTTAGCGGTGGCTCCTACGAGCAGTACTTC. Protein sequence: CASSLDLSGGSYEQYF.

The genes are TRBV2 and TRBJ2-3; 7 positions match TRBD1. This CDR3 region has 14 residues. V shed 9 bases and J 2 bases; nucleotides not matched to a gene: 8. The germline CDR1 and CDR2 sequences are SNHLY and FYNNEI. The CDR3 sequence: CASLRDRHTDTQYF. DNA of the CDR3: TGTGCCAGTCTCCGGGACAGACACACAGATACGCAGTATTTT.

This chain joins TRBV18 and TRBJ2-1; TRBD1 agrees at 9 bases. Germline CDR1 is KGHSH and CDR2 is LQKENI. CDR3 length: 13 amino acids. J was trimmed by 10 bases and V by 3 bases; bases with no gene match: 4. The chain's CDR3 is CASSPPTGGEQFF. The CDR3 DNA follows: TGTGCCAGCTCACCGCCGACAGGGGGAGAGCAGTTCTTC.

The CDR3 bases are TGTGCCAGTAGTGGGACAGGGGGCATCTATGGCTACACCTTC. Translation gives CASSGTGGIYGYTF. V is TRBV19 and J is TRBJ1-2; TRBD1 matches at 12 bases. The CDR3 consists of 14 residues. The V gene's germline CDR1 is LNHDA and CDR2 SQIVND (reference sequence). The V and J ends lost 5 bases and 4 bases, in that order; junction bases with no gene match: 2. The variable domain in full, with the rest retrieved from reference TRBV19 and TRBJ1-2, is DGGITQSPKYLFRKEGQNVTLSCEQNLNHDAMYWYRQDPGQGLRLIYYSQIVNDFQKGDIAEGYSVSREKKESFPLTVTSAQKNPTAFYLCASSGTGGIYGYTFGSGTRLTVV.

V gene TRBV10-2 combines with J gene TRBJ2-7; D perhaps matches TRBD2 (6 bases). The V end was cut by 0 bases, the J end by 3 bases, with 12 bases between. Germline assignment: CDR1 WSHSY and CDR2 SAAADI. The CDR3 length is 15 residues. In DNA, the CDR3 is TGCGCCAGCAGTGAGTCTCCCACCGGGAGCTACGAGCAGTACTTC. This sequence encodes CASSESPTGSYEQYF.

This rearrangement joins TRBV5-5 to TRBJ1-1; D might be TRBD1 (6 bases). The CDR3 sequence is 16 residues long. Germline CDR1 is SGHKS and CDR2 is YYEKEE (reference sequence). The V and J ends lost 4 bases and 0 bases respectively, with 16 bases between them. CDR3 sequence (DNA): TGTGCCAGCAGCCGGGGACAAGGGAGCATGAACACTGAAGCTTTCTTT. This gives the protein CASSRGQGSMNTEAFF. Full variable domain (missing parts from reference TRBV5-5 and TRBJ1-1): DAGVTQSPTHLIKTRGQQVTLRCSPISGHKSVSWYQQVLGQGPQFIFQYYEKEERGRGNFPDRFSARQFPNYSSELNVNALLLGDSALYLCASSRGQGSMNTEAFFGQGTRLTVV.

The V and J genes are TRBV27 and TRBJ2-6, with a possible D match to TRBD1 (5 bases). The CDR3 consists of 16 residues. V dropped 1 base and J dropped 2 bases, with 9 bases sitting between them. The germline V gene has CDR1 MNHEY and CDR2 SMNVEV (reference sequence). DNA of the CDR3: TGTGCCAGCAGTTTATTGGCACAGGCTGGGGCCAACGTCCTGACTTTC. It is translated as CASSLLAQAGANVLTF.

The genes are TRBV28 and TRBJ2-3, with TRBD2 identical over 9 bases. The V gene end was trimmed by 3 bases and the J gene end by 2 bases; junction bases not matched to a gene: 12. The CDR3 length is 18 residues. Germline V lookup: CDR1 MDHEN, CDR2 SYDVKM. The DNA for the CDR3 is TGTGCCAGCAGTTTGGGTGCGGCGGGAGGGATGATCACAGATACGCAGTATTTT. Protein: CASSLGAAGGMITDTQYF.

The chain joins TRBV10-3 to TRBJ1-6; no firm D call. The CDR3 consists of 14 residues. V lost 6 bases and J lost 5, with 11 bases in between. Germline CDR1 ENHRY, CDR2 SYGVKD. The CDR3 DNA reads TGTGCCATCAGCCTCGGGAAGAATAATTCACCCCTCCACTTT. Encoded protein: CAISLGKNNSPLHF.

CDR3 DNA sequence: TGTGCCAGCAGTTTTTCACTAGCGTTCTACAATGAGCAGTTCTTC. Amino acids: CASSFSLAFYNEQFF. This rearrangement joins TRBV28 to TRBJ2-1, with 7 bases that match TRBD2. This CDR3 spans 15 amino acids. Trimming at V came to 3 bases and at J to 3 bases, leaving 5 bases not matched to a gene. Per germline, CDR1 MDHEN and CDR2 SYDVKM. Full variable domain (rest looked up from reference TRBV28 and TRBJ2-1): DVKVTQSSRYLVKRTGEKVFLECVQDMDHENMFWYRQDPGLGLRLIYFSYDVKMKEKGDIPEGYSVSREKKERFSLILESASTNQTSMYLCASSFSLAFYNEQFFGPGTRLTVL.

The V gene is TRBV30, the J gene TRBJ2-1, with TRBD1 as a possible D gene (5 bases). Germline V gives CDR1 GTSNPN, CDR2 SVGIG (reference sequence). V was pared by 7 bases and J by 0 bases, with 13 bases between. The CDR3 has 14 residues. CDR3 loop: CALLRQGSYNEQFF. The CDR3 nucleotides are TGTGCCTTACTGCGGCAGGGCTCCTACAATGAGCAGTTCTTC.

This clone showed up just once. Here the CDR3 reads CASLGLQAGLPFPKNIQYF. The CDR3 DNA follows: TGCGCCAGCCTAGGCCTCCAGGCGGGACTTCCTTTCCCCAAAAACATTCAGTACTTC. This chain uses TRBV10-1 with TRBJ2-4; TRBD2 is a possible D gene (6 bases). The CDR3 has 19 amino acids. Germline V gene lookup returns CDR1 WNHNN and CDR2 SYGVQD (reference sequence). The ends were cut back, 8 bases at V and 2 bases at J, with 28 bases in the middle.

The V call is TRBV5-1, the J call TRBJ1-4; D uncertain. Trimming took 0 bases from V and 5 from J, leaving 5 bases between them. CDR3 size: 13 residues. The germline gives CDR1 SGHRS, CDR2 YFSETQ. The CDR3 sequence is CASSLDTNEKLFF. The DNA of the CDR3 is TGCGCCAGCAGCTTGGACACCAATGAAAAACTGTTTTTT.